The following is a TCR beta chain sequence with its context. Antigen: not known. The data were taken from a study of OX40 agonist ivuxolimab in advanced cancers. Study-wide context: Three patients showed partial responses: one hepatocellular carcinoma and two cutaneous melanoma cases.

The CDR3 sequence is 12 residues long. Trimming stripped 5 bases from V and 7 bases from J, with 8 bases between. Per germline, CDR1 SEHNR and CDR2 FQNEAQ (reference sequence). The investigators sampled blood at baseline, at cycle 4 day 1, and at cycle 7 day 1. Profiled with immunoSEQ multiplex PCR; TCRdb holds only in-frame clones, not every one. The data show tens of thousands of clones, with 89% seen just once and less than 0.2% held by the top ten. Study-level points and caveats: By week 6 at 0.1 to 3.0 mg/kg, blood CD4+ and CD8+ T cells had expanded clonally.

This clonotype originated in an adult with an advanced solid tumor such as melanoma, head and neck, liver or kidney cancer. This material consisted of CD4+ or CD8+ T cells sorted from blood, taken in a trial of the OX40 agonist ivuxolimab. The J gene is TRBJ2-2, the V gene TRBV7-9, with a tentative D call TRBD2 (5 bases). CDR3 DNA sequence: TGTGCCAGCAGCCGCGGGTTCGGGGAGCTGTTTTTT. It translates to CASSRGFGELFF.